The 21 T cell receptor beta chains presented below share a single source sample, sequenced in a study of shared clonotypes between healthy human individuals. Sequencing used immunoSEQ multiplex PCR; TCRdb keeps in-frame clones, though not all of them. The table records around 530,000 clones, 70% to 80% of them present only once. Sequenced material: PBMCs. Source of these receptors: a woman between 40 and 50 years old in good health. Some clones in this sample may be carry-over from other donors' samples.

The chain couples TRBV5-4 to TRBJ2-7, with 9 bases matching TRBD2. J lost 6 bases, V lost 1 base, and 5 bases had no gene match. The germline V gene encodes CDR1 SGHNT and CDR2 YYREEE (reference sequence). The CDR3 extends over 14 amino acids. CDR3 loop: CASSLSLAGTEQYF. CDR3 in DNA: TGTGCCAGCAGCTTGTCTCTAGCGGGAACCGAGCAGTACTTC.

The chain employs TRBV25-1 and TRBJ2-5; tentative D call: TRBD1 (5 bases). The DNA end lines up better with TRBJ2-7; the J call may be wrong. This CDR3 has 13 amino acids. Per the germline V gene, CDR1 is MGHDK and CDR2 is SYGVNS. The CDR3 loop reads CASSERVGHEQYF. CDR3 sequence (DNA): TGTGCCAGCAGTGAAAGGGTGGGGCACGAGCAGTACTTC.

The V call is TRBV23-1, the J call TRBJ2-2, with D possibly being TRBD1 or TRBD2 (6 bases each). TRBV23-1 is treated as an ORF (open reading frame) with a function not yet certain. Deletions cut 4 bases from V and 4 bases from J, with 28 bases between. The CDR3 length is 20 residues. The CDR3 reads CASSLCPWPRIQGGTGELFF. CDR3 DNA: TGCGCCAGCAGTCTCTGTCCATGGCCCCGGATACAGGGAGGCACCGGGGAGCTGTTTTTT.

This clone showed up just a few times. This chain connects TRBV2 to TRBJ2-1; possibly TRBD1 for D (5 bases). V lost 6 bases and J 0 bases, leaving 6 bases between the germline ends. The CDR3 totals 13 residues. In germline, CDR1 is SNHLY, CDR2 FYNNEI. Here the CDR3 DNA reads TGTGCCAGCAGCACAGGCTCCTACAATGAGCAGTTCTTC. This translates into CASSTGSYNEQFF. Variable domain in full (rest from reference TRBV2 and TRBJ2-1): EPEVTQTPSHQVTQMGQEVILRCVPISNHLYFYWYRQILGQKVEFLVSFYNNEISEKSEIFDDQFSVERPDGSNFTLKIRSTKLEDSAMYFCASSTGSYNEQFFGPGTRLTVL.

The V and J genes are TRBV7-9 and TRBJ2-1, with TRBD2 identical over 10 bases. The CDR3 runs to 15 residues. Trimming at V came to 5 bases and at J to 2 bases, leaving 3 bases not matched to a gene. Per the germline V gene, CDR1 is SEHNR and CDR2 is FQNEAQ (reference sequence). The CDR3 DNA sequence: TGTGCCAGCAGCCGGACTAGCGGAGCCTACAATGAGCAGTTCTTC. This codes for CASSRTSGAYNEQFF.

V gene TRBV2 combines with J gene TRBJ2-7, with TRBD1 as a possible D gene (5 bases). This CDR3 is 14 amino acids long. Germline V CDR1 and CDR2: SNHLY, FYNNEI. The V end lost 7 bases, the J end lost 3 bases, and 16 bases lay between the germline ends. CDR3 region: CASTQTEVYYEQYF. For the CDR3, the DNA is TGTGCCAGCACCCAGACAGAAGTCTACTACGAGCAGTACTTC. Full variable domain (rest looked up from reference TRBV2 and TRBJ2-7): EPEVTQTPSHQVTQMGQEVILRCVPISNHLYFYWYRQILGQKVEFLVSFYNNEISEKSEIFDDQFSVERPDGSNFTLKIRSTKLEDSAMYFCASTQTEVYYEQYFGPGTRLTVT.

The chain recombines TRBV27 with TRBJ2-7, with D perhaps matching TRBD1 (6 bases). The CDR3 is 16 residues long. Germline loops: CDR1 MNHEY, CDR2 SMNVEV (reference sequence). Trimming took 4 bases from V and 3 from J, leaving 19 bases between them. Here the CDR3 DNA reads TGTGCCAGCAGTTATACCGGGACACATAACCTCTACGAGCAGTACTTC. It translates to CASSYTGTHNLYEQYF.

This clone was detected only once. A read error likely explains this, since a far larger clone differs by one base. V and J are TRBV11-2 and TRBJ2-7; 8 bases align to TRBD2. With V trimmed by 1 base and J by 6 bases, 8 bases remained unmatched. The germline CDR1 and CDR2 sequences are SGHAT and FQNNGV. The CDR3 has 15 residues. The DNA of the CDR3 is TGTGCCAGCAGCTTAGCCGTAGCGGGGATCTGCGAGCAGTACTTC. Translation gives CASSLAVAGICEQYF.

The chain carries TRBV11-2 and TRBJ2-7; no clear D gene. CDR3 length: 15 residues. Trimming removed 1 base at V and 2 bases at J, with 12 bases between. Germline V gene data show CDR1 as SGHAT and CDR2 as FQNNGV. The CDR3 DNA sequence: TGTGCCAGCAGCTTAGGTACAGCTCTGGCCTACGAGCAGTACTTC. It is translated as CASSLGTALAYEQYF.

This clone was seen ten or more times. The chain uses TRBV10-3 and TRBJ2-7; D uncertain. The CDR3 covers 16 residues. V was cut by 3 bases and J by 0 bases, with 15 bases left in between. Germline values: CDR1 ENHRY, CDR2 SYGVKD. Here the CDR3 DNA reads TGTGCCATCAGTGAAGAAATCACGACCAGCTCCTACGAGCAGTACTTC. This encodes CAISEEITTSSYEQYF.

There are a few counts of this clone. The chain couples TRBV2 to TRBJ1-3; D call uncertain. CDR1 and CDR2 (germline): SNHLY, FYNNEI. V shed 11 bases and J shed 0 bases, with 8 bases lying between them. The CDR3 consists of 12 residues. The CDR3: CAVGVSGNTIYF. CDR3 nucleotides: TGTGCCGTCGGGGTCTCTGGAAACACCATATATTTT.

The CDR3 here is CASSESKTSGRIGTGELFF. The CDR3 bases are TGCGCCAGCAGTGAGTCGAAGACTAGCGGGAGGATCGGGACCGGGGAGCTGTTTTTT. The V and J genes are TRBV10-2 and TRBJ2-2; 13 positions agree with TRBD2. The CDR3 consists of 19 residues. Trimming took 0 bases from V and 5 from J; bases not matched to a gene: 9. Germline-derived CDR1 and CDR2 are WSHSY and SAAADI.

CDR3 sequence: CASTGTGGIGELFF. The CDR3 nucleotides are TGTGCCAGTACCGGGACAGGGGGCATCGGGGAGCTGTTTTTT. This chain joins TRBV19 and TRBJ2-2; 12 bases align to TRBD1. The V gene's germline CDR1 is LNHDA and CDR2 SQIVND (reference sequence). The V and J ends lost 7 bases and 7 bases, in that order; junction bases with no gene match: 4. This CDR3 comprises 14 residues.

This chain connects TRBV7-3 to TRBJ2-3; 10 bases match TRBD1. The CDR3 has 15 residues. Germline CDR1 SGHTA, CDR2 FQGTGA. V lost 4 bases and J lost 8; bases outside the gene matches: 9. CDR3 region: CASSWTGGEAGTQYF. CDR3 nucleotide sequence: TGTGCCAGCAGCTGGACAGGGGGGGAAGCGGGTACGCAGTATTTT.

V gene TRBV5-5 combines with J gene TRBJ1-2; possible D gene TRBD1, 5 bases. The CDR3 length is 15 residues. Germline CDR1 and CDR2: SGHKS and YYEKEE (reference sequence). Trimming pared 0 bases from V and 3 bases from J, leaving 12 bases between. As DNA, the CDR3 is TGTGCCAGCAGCTTGGGGCAGGGTCTCGACTATGGCTACACCTTC. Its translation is CASSLGQGLDYGYTF.

CDR3 coding DNA: TGTGCCAGCTCGGTCGCCCCGAATGAAAAACTGTTTTTT. It is translated as CASSVAPNEKLFF. The chain links TRBV18 to TRBJ1-4, with D unresolved. The ends were cut back, 6 bases at V and 5 bases at J, with 10 bases in the middle. Germline V CDR1 and CDR2: KGHSH, LQKENI. The CDR3 is 13 residues long.

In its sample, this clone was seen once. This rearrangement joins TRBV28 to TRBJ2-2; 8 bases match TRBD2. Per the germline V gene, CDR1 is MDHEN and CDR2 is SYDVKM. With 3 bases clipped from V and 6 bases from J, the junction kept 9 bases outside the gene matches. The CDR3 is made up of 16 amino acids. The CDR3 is CASSFGTRFLPGELFF. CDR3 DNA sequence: TGTGCCAGCAGTTTCGGGACTAGGTTCTTACCCGGGGAGCTGTTTTTT.

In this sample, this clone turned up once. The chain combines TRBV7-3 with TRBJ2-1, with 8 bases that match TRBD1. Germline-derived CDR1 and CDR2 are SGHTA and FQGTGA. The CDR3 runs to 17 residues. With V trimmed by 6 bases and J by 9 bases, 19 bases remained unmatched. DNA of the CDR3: TGTGCCAGCAGTCAAGCAGCGGTCAGGGGGCCAAGTGGTGAGCAGTTCTTC. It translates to CASSQAAVRGPSGEQFF.

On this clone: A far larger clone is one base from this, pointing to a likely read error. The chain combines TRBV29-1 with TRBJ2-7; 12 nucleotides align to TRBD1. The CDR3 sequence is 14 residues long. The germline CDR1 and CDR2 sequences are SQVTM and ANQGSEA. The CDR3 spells CSVQRGQGAYGQYF. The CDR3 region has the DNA TGCAGCGTCCAGAGGGGACAGGGGGCCTACGGGCAGTACTTC.

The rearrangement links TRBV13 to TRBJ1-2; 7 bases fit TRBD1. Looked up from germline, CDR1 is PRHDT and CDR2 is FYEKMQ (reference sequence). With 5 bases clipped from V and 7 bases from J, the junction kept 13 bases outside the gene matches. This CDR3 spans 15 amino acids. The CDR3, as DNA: TGTGCCAGCAGCCCCGCCGGGACAGTGAGGAGTGGCTACACCTTC. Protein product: CASSPAGTVRSGYTF.

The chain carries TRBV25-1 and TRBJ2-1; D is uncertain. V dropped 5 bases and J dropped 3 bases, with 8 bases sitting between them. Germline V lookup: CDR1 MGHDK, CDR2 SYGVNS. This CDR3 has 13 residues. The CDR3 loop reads CASSRPSYNEQFF. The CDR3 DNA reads TGTGCCAGCAGTCGTCCCAGCTACAATGAGCAGTTCTTC.